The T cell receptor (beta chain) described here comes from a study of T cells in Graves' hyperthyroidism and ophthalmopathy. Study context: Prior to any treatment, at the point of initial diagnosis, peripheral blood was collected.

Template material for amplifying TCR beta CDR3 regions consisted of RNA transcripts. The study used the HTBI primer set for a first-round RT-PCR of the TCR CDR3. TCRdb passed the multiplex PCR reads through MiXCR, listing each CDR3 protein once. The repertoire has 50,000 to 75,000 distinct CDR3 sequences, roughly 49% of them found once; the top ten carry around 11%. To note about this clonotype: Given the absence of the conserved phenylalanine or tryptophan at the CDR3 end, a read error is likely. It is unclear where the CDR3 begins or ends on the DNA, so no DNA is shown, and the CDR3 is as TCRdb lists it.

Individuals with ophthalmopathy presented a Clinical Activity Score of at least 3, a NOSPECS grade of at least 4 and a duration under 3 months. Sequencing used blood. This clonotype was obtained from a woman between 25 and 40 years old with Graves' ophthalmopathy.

CDR3 sequence: CASRVGTG. This sequence joins TRBV6-1 and TRBJ1-2; the table names TRBD1, a call not compared with the DNA. The CDR3 contains 8 residues when both ends are counted. Germline V lookup: CDR1 MNHNS, CDR2 SASEGT.